This T cell receptor (beta chain) was identified in a study of blood T cell repertoires in COVID-19. Clones were read by immunoSEQ multiplex PCR, and TCRdb kept only the in-frame ones, dropping some. The sample contains about 230,000 clones, approximately 90% of which appear only once. V gave up 6 bases and J gave up 2 bases; unmatched junction bases: 23. This CDR3 contains 20 residues. Germline V gives CDR1 SGHVS, CDR2 FQNEAQ. The sequence derives from a man aged 45-65 years with COVID-19, enrolled during active disease. The chain uses TRBV7-8 and TRBJ2-7; TRBD1 aligns across 9 bases. The material sequenced was peripheral blood. This CDR3 reads CASRVTGAGTGSVGTYEQYF. The CDR3 DNA sequence: TGTGCCAGCAGGGTTACGGGAGCCGGGACAGGGTCGGTCGGGACCTACGAGCAGTACTTC.